This T cell receptor (beta chain) was sequenced in a study of blood T cell repertoires in COVID-19. Study as a whole: In each case, the material was cDNA or gDNA derived from T cells, B-cell-depleted T cells, or PBMCs.

In this sample, this clone turned up a few times. CDR3 size: 12 residues. Germline V lookup: CDR1 SQVTM, CDR2 ANQGSEA. V was clipped by 7 bases and J by 5 bases; unmatched bases: 4. TCRdb's table, derived via immunoSEQ multiplex PCR, lists solely in-frame clones and lacks some. The sample includes hundreds of thousands of clones, 83% of them seen just once. Sequenced material: peripheral blood. This chain uses TRBV29-1 with TRBJ1-2; 10 bases line up with TRBD1. The sequence was collected from a woman aged 40 to 50 with active or convalescent COVID-19. The CDR3 nucleotides are TGCAGCGCCCGGGACAGGGGTTATGGCTACACCTTC. It yields the protein CSARDRGYGYTF.